The clone carrying this T cell receptor (beta chain) has a handful of counts. This specimen comes from a study of T-cell memory formation after mild COVID-19. CDR3 size: 14 residues. In germline, CDR1 is MNHEY, CDR2 SMNVEV (reference sequence). V was pared by 5 bases and J by 3 bases, with 14 bases between. One entry per CDR3 protein results from TCRdb running MiXCR on the 5' RACE reads. The sample consists of 400,000 or so distinct CDR3 sequences, 20% of them appearing once. The chain links TRBV27 to TRBJ2-7, with a tentative D call TRBD1 (5 bases). Sequenced input: PBMCs or a T cell subset sorted from them (not recorded which). The sequence derives from an adult woman who had mild COVID-19 (a few samples of this study predate the infection). Cell type and time point are not known. This CDR3 is CASSTKGQVYEQYF. CDR3 DNA sequence: TGTGCCAGCAGTACGAAGGGGCAGGTCTACGAGCAGTACTTC.